One sample yielded the 25 T cell receptor beta chains listed below, sequenced in a study of cytomegalovirus exposure and HLA in healthy donors. The PCR was carried out with 60 Vbeta primers and 13 Jbeta primers. Sequencing was performed with immunoSEQ multiplex PCR; in TCRdb, only in-frame clones are kept and a portion is missing. The sample lists approximately 130,000 clones, over 60% occurring once. Sequences were obtained from PBMCs. Source of these receptors: a woman aged 40 to 55 in good health and CMV-seronegative.

Points on this clone: The sample holds other DNA sequences that translate to the same CDR3. This sequence joins TRBV27 and TRBJ2-7; 7 positions match TRBD1. V dropped 3 bases and J dropped 1; count of bases not matched to a gene: 0. There are 13 residues in the CDR3. The germline CDR1 and CDR2 sequences are MNHEY and SMNVEV (reference sequence). The CDR3 region has the DNA TGTGCCAGCAGTTTGGGACAGTCCTACGAGCAGTACTTC. Protein sequence: CASSLGQSYEQYF.

The chain uses TRBV5-6 and TRBJ1-1; D possibly corresponds to TRBD1 (5 bases). This CDR3 is 12 amino acids long. Trimming left V 3 bases short and J 7 bases short, with 10 bases between. Germline V gene lookup returns CDR1 SGHDT and CDR2 YYEEEE. CDR3 sequence reads: CASSYRQNEAFF. CDR3 in DNA: TGTGCCAGCAGCTACAGACAGAATGAAGCTTTCTTT.

The V call is TRBV28, the J call TRBJ2-4; D unresolved. The CDR3 consists of 16 residues. V was trimmed by 6 bases and J by 0 bases, leaving 15 bases between them. Germline lookup yields CDR1 MDHEN and CDR2 SYDVKM. For the CDR3, the DNA is TGTGCCAGCAGCTCCCGAGGTGAGGTAGCCAAAAACATTCAGTACTTC. Translation gives CASSSRGEVAKNIQYF.

This chain links TRBV5-5 with TRBJ1-1; tentative D call: TRBD1 (5 bases). The CDR3 loop spans 15 amino acids. V gave up 1 base and J gave up 1 base, with 11 bases separating them. Per germline, CDR1 SGHKS and CDR2 YYEKEE (reference sequence). The CDR3 loop reads CASSLYGGSNTEAFF. In DNA form, the CDR3 reads TGTGCCAGCAGCTTGTACGGGGGGTCGAACACTGAAGCTTTCTTT.

The genes are TRBV7-9 and TRBJ2-2; D gene unclear. The length of the CDR3 is 13 residues. Germline values: CDR1 SEHNR, CDR2 FQNEAQ (reference sequence). V was pared by 4 bases and J by 3 bases, with 6 bases between. In nucleotides, the CDR3 is TGTGCCAGCAGCTCAGACTACACCGGGGAGCTGTTTTTT. Encoded protein: CASSSDYTGELFF.

As for this clone: The germline gene is not matched at one end of the junction; a read error may be the cause. V is TRBV7-9 and J is TRBJ1-2; no clear D gene. CDR1 and CDR2 (germline): SEHNR, FQNEAQ (reference sequence). The length of the CDR3 is 15 residues. The CDR3 DNA sequence: TGTTCCAGCAGCTCAGGAGGATTGGTTAACTATGGCTACACCTTC. It translates to CSSSSGGLVNYGYTF.

The chain carries TRBV28 and TRBJ2-5, with D uncertain. Germline CDR1 reads MDHEN; CDR2 reads SYDVKM. CDR3 size: 15 residues. Trimming cost V 5 bases and J 1 base, with 14 bases left between them. The CDR3 bases are TGTGCCAGCAGTCCACATTACAGTGTCCAAGAGACCCAGTACTTC. Protein product: CASSPHYSVQETQYF.

The rearrangement uses TRBV7-2 and TRBJ1-5; no clear D. CDR1 and CDR2 from the germline V gene are SGHTA and FQGNSA. The CDR3 is 13 residues long. Trimming left V 2 bases short and J 5 bases short, with 7 bases between. DNA of the CDR3: TGTGCCAGCAGCTTACAGCGGGATCAGCCCCAGCATTTT. It codes for CASSLQRDQPQHF.

The V gene is TRBV29-1, the J gene TRBJ2-3, with a weak D call TRBD2 (6 bases). Germline CDR1 is SQVTM and CDR2 is ANQGSEA. The CDR3 spans 16 residues. V lost 4 bases and J 2 bases, leaving 19 bases between the germline ends. The CDR3 spells CSVVYLAPLNTDTQYF. The CDR3 DNA follows: TGCAGCGTTGTTTATCTAGCGCCACTTAACACAGATACGCAGTATTTT.

The chain employs TRBV2 and TRBJ2-7; D unclear. The ends were cut back, 4 bases at V and 4 bases at J, with 5 bases in the middle. The length of the CDR3 is 11 residues. Germline V gene data show CDR1 as SNHLY and CDR2 as FYNNEI. CDR3 residues: CASSGQYEQYF. DNA of the CDR3: TGTGCCAGCAGTGGGCAGTACGAGCAGTACTTC.

Concerning this clone itself: The junction departs from the called germline gene at one end, perhaps through a read error. The rearrangement joins TRBV7-7 to TRBJ2-4; maybe TRBD2 (6 bases). Germline V gives CDR1 SSHAT, CDR2 FNYEAQ (reference sequence). The CDR3 loop spans 16 amino acids. The CDR3 nucleotides are TGTGCTAGCAGCGGCCGGGAGCATTTAGCCAAAAACAGTCAGTACTTC. Its translation: CASSGREHLAKNSQYF.

The V and J genes are TRBV2 and TRBJ2-7, with a weak D call TRBD2 (6 bases). The V and J ends lost 8 bases and 3 bases respectively, with 17 bases between them. Germline V gene data show CDR1 as SNHLY and CDR2 as FYNNEI. CDR3 length: 14 amino acids. CDR3 nucleotide sequence: TGTGCCAGCCAGTCGCGGGACTCCTACTACGAGCAGTACTTC. Its translation is CASQSRDSYYEQYF.

This clone has a handful of counts. The chain combines TRBV25-1 with TRBJ1-2; no clear D. CDR1 MGHDK and CDR2 SYGVNS come from the germline V gene. This CDR3 comprises 16 residues. V was shortened by 0 bases and J by 3 bases, with 14 bases between the two germline ends. CDR3 nucleotide sequence: TGTGCCAGCAGTGAATACCGAGGAGGGATTTACTATGGCTACACCTTC. Amino acids: CASSEYRGGIYYGYTF.

This clone occurred once. The chain links TRBV5-5 to TRBJ1-1; D might be TRBD1 (6 bases). V was trimmed by 4 bases and J by 0 bases, leaving 16 bases between them. The CDR3 has 16 residues. From germline, CDR1 is SGHKS and CDR2 YYEKEE (reference sequence). The CDR3 region has the DNA TGTGCCAGCAGCCTTGGAACGACAGGTGTGAACACTGAAGCTTTCTTT. Encoded protein: CASSLGTTGVNTEAFF.

The rearrangement links TRBV2 to TRBJ2-2; maybe TRBD1 (6 bases). The V end lost 6 bases, the J end lost 6 bases, and 14 bases lay between the germline ends. Germline-derived CDR1 and CDR2 are SNHLY and FYNNEI. The CDR3 totals 14 residues. The DNA of the CDR3 is TGTGCCAGCAGGAACCGAGCAGGGGCCGGGGAGCTGTTTTTT. Its translation: CASRNRAGAGELFF. Full variable domain (rest looked up from reference TRBV2 and TRBJ2-2): EPEVTQTPSHQVTQMGQEVILRCVPISNHLYFYWYRQILGQKVEFLVSFYNNEISEKSEIFDDQFSVERPDGSNFTLKIRSTKLEDSAMYFCASRNRAGAGELFFGEGSRLTVL.

This clone was recorded a few times. J is TRBJ2-7 and V is TRBV10-2; perhaps TRBD2 as D (5 bases). Germline assignment: CDR1 WSHSY and CDR2 SAAADI. The CDR3 totals 16 residues. The V end lost 3 bases, the J end lost 4 bases, and 19 bases lay between the germline ends. Here the CDR3 reads CASSETRTHWLYEQYF. In nucleotides, the CDR3 is TGCGCCAGCAGTGAAACAAGGACTCACTGGTTATACGAGCAGTACTTC.

This clone has just a few counts. The rearrangement uses TRBV13 and TRBJ2-1; 7 bases align to TRBD2. Trimming removed 3 bases from V and 0 bases from J; junction bases left unmatched: 5. Germline V gene sequence: CDR1 PRHDT, CDR2 FYEKMQ (reference sequence). The CDR3 length is 16 residues. CDR3 sequence: CASSLGGESSYNEQFF. CDR3 DNA sequence: TGTGCCAGCAGCTTGGGAGGGGAGAGCTCCTACAATGAGCAGTTCTTC.

This clone was observed at least ten times. The CDR3: CASSDLTVLGYTF. The CDR3 bases are TGTGCCAGCAGTGACCTAACAGTTTTAGGCTACACCTTC. The rearrangement uses TRBV2 and TRBJ1-2; D remains ambiguous. Trimming took 3 bases from V and 8 from J, leaving 13 bases between them. CDR3 length equals 13 residues. CDR1 is SNHLY and CDR2 is FYNNEI in the germline V gene.

V is TRBV5-1 and J is TRBJ2-4; the D gene is possibly TRBD1 (5 bases). CDR1 is SGHRS and CDR2 is YFSETQ in the germline V gene. The CDR3 is made up of 14 amino acids. V was trimmed by 0 bases and J by 3 bases, leaving 7 bases between them. In DNA, the CDR3 is TGCGCCAGCAGCTTGGGACAGAACAAAAACATTCAGTACTTC. This encodes CASSLGQNKNIQYF.

This chain joins TRBV5-1 and TRBJ2-1; D gene ambiguous. The CDR3 runs 13 residues. Germline V CDR1 and CDR2: SGHRS, YFSETQ. Trimming left V 5 bases short and J 5 bases short, with 11 bases between. The CDR3 DNA follows: TGCGCCAGCAGTCCCTCCTTTGACAATGAGCAGTTCTTC. It is translated as CASSPSFDNEQFF.

The chain couples TRBV9 to TRBJ1-2; D is possibly TRBD1 (5 bases). Trimming removed 0 bases from V and 3 bases from J, with 9 bases in between. In germline, CDR1 is SGDLS, CDR2 YYNGEE. This CDR3 spans 14 amino acids. In DNA, the CDR3 is TGTGCCAGCAGCGTAGGTCTAGGGGACTATGGCTACACCTTC. Its translation: CASSVGLGDYGYTF.

This chain connects TRBV19 to TRBJ2-5; the D gene is possibly TRBD2 (8 bases). The CDR3 has 15 amino acids. Trimming shortened V by 5 bases and J by 2 bases, and 15 bases separated the two germline ends. The germline CDR1 and CDR2 sequences are LNHDA and SQIVND (reference sequence). The CDR3 protein is CASSALAGQQETQYF. CDR3 sequence (DNA): TGTGCCAGTAGTGCCTTAGCGGGACAGCAAGAGACCCAGTACTTC.

Concerning this clone: The junction differs from germline at one of its ends, possibly a read error. The rearrangement joins TRBV29-1 to TRBJ1-2; D call uncertain. CDR3 length: 13 amino acids. From germline, CDR1 is SQVTM and CDR2 ANQGSEA. CDR3 in DNA: TGCAGCGTTGAAAAAAAGGAGGGCTATGGCCACACCTTC. Protein product: CSVEKKEGYGHTF.

The rearrangement joins TRBV5-1 to TRBJ2-7, with TRBD1 identical over 7 bases. Germline CDR1 reads SGHRS; CDR2 reads YFSETQ. This CDR3 contains 16 residues. Unmatched junction bases numbered 13, after V lost 4 bases and J lost 3 bases. DNA for the CDR3: TGCGCCAGCAGCATCGGACAGGCTAGATCCTTCTACGAGCAGTACTTC. Its protein product is CASSIGQARSFYEQYF.

This sequence joins TRBV18 and TRBJ1-2; the D is unclear. This CDR3 spans 13 amino acids. V lost 1 base to trimming and J lost 3 bases, with 6 bases between them. Germline V lookup: CDR1 KGHSH, CDR2 LQKENI. CDR3 region: CASSPLQDYGYTF. The DNA for the CDR3 is TGTGCCAGCTCACCACTTCAGGACTATGGCTACACCTTC. The variable domain in full, with the rest retrieved from reference TRBV18 and TRBJ1-2, is NAGVMQNPRHLVRRRGQEARLRCSPMKGHSHVYWYRQLPEEGLKFMVYLQKENIIDESGMPKERFSAEFPKEGPSILRIQQVVRGDSAAYFCASSPLQDYGYTFGSGTRLTVV.